These T cell receptor beta chains were read from a single sample in a study of blood T cell repertoires in COVID-19. Only in-frame clones appear in the TCRdb table, and some are missing; sequencing was by immunoSEQ multiplex PCR. Here the sample spans about 240,000 clones, approximately 86% being singletons. The sample was PBMCs or T cells enriched from blood (not recorded which). These TCRs come from a woman aged 40 to 55 with acute COVID-19. Each CDR3 is given with its conserved first and last residue. The D gene is left open where the match is weak. The listing skips clone size in some rows; elsewhere it reads once, few, many or a size class.

d_call clone_size j_call cdr3_length v_call cdr3_nt cdr3_aa
TRBD2 NA TRBJ2-1 16 TRBV11-3 TGTGCCAGCAGCTTAGGAACTAGCGGGAGAGTCTATGAGCAGTTCTTC CASSLGTSGRVYEQFF
NA once TRBJ1-5 16 TRBV15 TGTGCCACCAGCACCCTTGGCCAGGCGAGCAATCAGCCCCAGCATTTT CATSTLGQASNQPQHF
NA NA TRBJ2-7 13 TRBV29-1 TGCAGCGTTGAAGGTCAGGGAACCTACGAGCAGTACTTC CSVEGQGTYEQYF
TRBD2 NA TRBJ2-7 14 TRBV20-1 TGCAGTGCTAGTTACGCGGGAGCGCCCCGGTTGCAGTACTTC CSASYAGAPRLQYF
NA NA TRBJ1-1 15 TRBV5-1 TGCGCCAGCAGCTTGGGGGCAGGGATGAACACTGAAGCTTTCTTT CASSLGAGMNTEAFF
TRBD1 NA TRBJ2-7 14 TRBV7-9 TGTGCCAGCAGCTTAGAGGGACAGACCCACGAGCAGTACTTC CASSLEGQTHEQYF
NA NA TRBJ2-7 13 TRBV11-1 TGTGCCAGCAGCTTAGGACAGTCCTACGAGCAGTACTTC CASSLGQSYEQYF
NA NA TRBJ2-7 13 TRBV12-3/TRBV12-4 TGTGCCAGCAGTTCCCCAAGGAGCGGGGAGCAGTACTTC CASSSPRSGEQYF
NA NA TRBJ1-5 13 TRBV24-1 TGTGCCACCGCAGCGGATAGCAATCAGCCCCAGCATTTT CATAADSNQPQHF
NA NA TRBJ1-5 14 TRBV2 TGTGCCAGCAGCCCCGACAGTGGAAATCAGCCCCAGCATTTT CASSPDSGNQPQHF
TRBD1 NA TRBJ2-7 15 TRBV18 TGTGCCAGCTCCCCGGGACAGGGGAGCTCCTACGAGCAGTACTTC CASSPGQGSSYEQYF
TRBD1 NA TRBJ2-2 15 TRBV2 TGTGCCAGCAGGGAGACCAGACAGGGGGCCGGGGAGCTGTTTTTT CASRETRQGAGELFF
NA few TRBJ2-1 12 TRBV12-3/TRBV12-4 TGTGCCAGCAGTTCAGACTACAATGAGCAGTTCTTC CASSSDYNEQFF
TRBD2 NA TRBJ2-3 16 TRBV5-1 TGCGCCAGCAGCTTGGACCCCGGGAGGGCGGGAGATACGCAGTATTTT CASSLDPGRAGDTQYF
NA NA TRBJ1-1 14 TRBV29-1 TGCAGCGTTGTAGAGACAGTGATGAACACTGAAGCTTTCTTT CSVVETVMNTEAFF
TRBD2 NA TRBJ2-2 16 TRBV9 TGTGCCAGCAGCCCTCAAGCGGGAGGGGTCACCGGGGAGCTGTTTTTT CASSPQAGGVTGELFF
TRBD2 NA TRBJ2-3 14 TRBV5-1 TGCGCCAGCAGCCCGACTAGCGCCACAGATACGCAGTATTTT CASSPTSATDTQYF
TRBD1 NA TRBJ1-2 15 TRBV5-1 TGCGCCAGCAGCATCGGGACAGGGGGATCGGAGGGCTACACCTTC CASSIGTGGSEGYTF
NA NA TRBJ1-4 12 TRBV9 TGTGCCAGCAGCGCCTTGAGGGAAAAACTGTTTTTT CASSALREKLFF
NA NA TRBJ1-4 15 TRBV3-1/TRBV3-2 TGTGCCAGCAGCCAAGATACCGGGAGGAGTGAAAAACTGTTTTTT CASSQDTGRSEKLFF
NA NA TRBJ1-4 14 TRBV5-1 TGCGCCAGCAGCTTGGGCGGGGAAAATGAAAAACTGTTTTTT CASSLGGENEKLFF
NA NA TRBJ1-1 13 TRBV18 TGTGCCAGCTCACGCGAGGCGAACACTGAAGCTTTCTTT CASSREANTEAFF
NA NA TRBJ1-2 15 TRBV9 TGTGCCAGCAGCGTAGGCGACAGTGCCAACTATGGCTACACCTTC CASSVGDSANYGYTF
NA once TRBJ1-1 14 TRBV15 TGTGCCACCAGCTACCGACAGGTGAACACTGAAGCTTTCTTT CATSYRQVNTEAFF
NA NA TRBJ1-3 15 TRBV19 TGTGCCAGTAGCCCGGGACTTTTGGGGGGAAACACCATATATTTT CASSPGLLGGNTIYF
TRBD2 NA TRBJ2-3 17 TRBV5-8 TGTGCCAGCAGCTATAATGGACTAGCAACTAGCACAGATACGCAGTATTTT CASSYNGLATSTDTQYF
TRBD2 NA TRBJ2-4 18 TRBV5-6 TGTGCCAGCAGCTCACAGGGGACTAGCGGGGACCTCGAAAACATTCAGTACTTC CASSSQGTSGDLENIQYF
TRBD1 NA TRBJ2-2 13 TRBV10-3 TGTGCCATCAGGGGACAGGGCGCCGGGGAGCTGTTTTTT CAIRGQGAGELFF
NA NA TRBJ1-1 13 TRBV5-1 TGCGCCAGCGGCCGACAGTTGAACACTGAAGCTTTCTTT CASGRQLNTEAFF
NA NA TRBJ1-6 14 TRBV28 TGTGCCAGCAGTTCCTCAGGGATAAATTCACCCCTCCACTTT CASSSSGINSPLHF
TRBD1 few TRBJ1-4 15 TRBV2 TGTGCCAGCAGATTAGACAGGGAAACTAATGAAAAACTGTTTTTT CASRLDRETNEKLFF